This entry lists 19 T cell receptor beta chains sequenced from one sample in a study of T cell responses to AZD1222 COVID-19 vaccine. Sequenced by immunoSEQ multiplex PCR; TCRdb stores in-frame clones only, minus some. The sample lists around 260,000 clones; 85% to 95% were seen once. The sequences come from peripheral blood, collected on day 0 of AZD1222 vaccination. The source is an adult in good health.

The chain is built from TRBV2 and TRBJ1-5; weak D call: TRBD1 (5 bases). Germline-derived CDR1 and CDR2 are SNHLY and FYNNEI. This CDR3 has 12 residues. V was trimmed by 3 bases and J by 11 bases, leaving 11 bases between them. CDR3 protein: CASSDRDSTQHF. CDR3 coding DNA: TGTGCCAGCAGTGACAGGGATAGCACCCAGCATTTT.

The V gene is TRBV28, the J gene TRBJ2-6; D is unclear. Trimming took off 3 bases at V and 3 bases at J, with 3 bases between the two ends. The CDR3 is 13 residues long. Germline loops: CDR1 MDHEN, CDR2 SYDVKM. This CDR3 reads CASSFGGANVLTF. CDR3 nucleotide sequence: TGTGCCAGCAGTTTCGGTGGGGCCAACGTCCTGACTTTC.

In DNA, the CDR3 is TGTGCCAGCAGTCGGACCGGACCCTATGGCTACACCTTC. Amino acids: CASSRTGPYGYTF. The chain employs TRBV28 and TRBJ1-2; D is unclear. CDR1 is MDHEN, CDR2 SYDVKM, per germline. This CDR3 comprises 13 residues. Deletions cut 5 bases from V and 4 bases from J, with 11 bases between.

The chain combines TRBV7-2 with TRBJ2-3; a weak D match, TRBD2 (5 bases). The length of the CDR3 is 16 residues. V was shortened by 3 bases and J by 4 bases, with 17 bases between the two germline ends. Germline V gene lookup returns CDR1 SGHTA and CDR2 FQGNSA. This CDR3 is CASSFKRSGSADTQYF. The CDR3 DNA reads as TGTGCCAGCAGCTTCAAGCGGTCCGGATCTGCAGATACGCAGTATTTT.

The chain links TRBV30 to TRBJ1-1; TRBD1 is a possible D gene (6 bases). Trimming stripped 4 bases from V and 3 bases from J, with 12 bases between. Germline values: CDR1 GTSNPN, CDR2 SVGIG (reference sequence). This CDR3 has 13 residues. The CDR3 region has the DNA TGTGCCTGGACTGGACAGCTAGACACTGAAGCTTTCTTT. Translating gives CAWTGQLDTEAFF.

V usage is TRBV28 and J usage is TRBJ2-5; D gene unclear. This CDR3 is 12 amino acids long. Looked up from germline, CDR1 is MDHEN and CDR2 is SYDVKM. V was cut by 5 bases and J by 8 bases, with 12 bases left in between. The CDR3 DNA reads as TGTGCCAGCAGTCTGGGTTGGGGAACCCAGTACTTC. As protein: CASSLGWGTQYF.

Points on this clone: This specimen includes other DNA sequences encoding the same CDR3. The chain couples TRBV29-1 to TRBJ2-7, with D perhaps matching TRBD1 or TRBD2 (6 bases each). The CDR3 has 13 residues. Germline loops: CDR1 SQVTM, CDR2 ANQGSEA. V was clipped by 2 bases and J by 2 bases, with 10 bases between them. CDR3 in DNA: TGCAGCGTTGAAACTGGGGGGCCCTACGAGCAGTACTTC. Protein product: CSVETGGPYEQYF.

CDR3 in amino acids: CASSLETGFGGYTF. Here the CDR3 DNA reads TGTGCCAGCAGCTTGGAGACAGGGTTTGGTGGCTACACCTTC. The chain combines TRBV5-4 with TRBJ1-2; TRBD1 agrees at 7 bases. The CDR3 runs 14 residues. CDR1 is SGHNT and CDR2 is YYREEE in the germline V gene (reference sequence). The J segment lost 7 bases and the V segment lost 0 bases, leaving 6 bases of the junction unmatched.

The V call is TRBV6-5, the J call TRBJ1-1; D is uncertain. Germline V gene lookup returns CDR1 MNHEY and CDR2 SVGAGI. Trimming left V 0 bases short and J 5 bases short, with 10 bases between. The CDR3 contains 14 residues. The CDR3 sequence is CASSYSGMYTEAFF. CDR3 nucleotide sequence: TGTGCCAGCAGTTACTCAGGGATGTATACTGAAGCTTTCTTT.

This chain links TRBV9 with TRBJ2-2; 9 bases match TRBD1. Trimming cost V 4 bases and J 6 bases; bases outside gene matches: 10. This CDR3 is 16 amino acids long. In germline, CDR1 is SGDLS, CDR2 YYNGEE. The CDR3 spells CASSFRDRVRAGELFF. CDR3 nucleotides: TGTGCCAGCAGCTTCCGGGACAGGGTCCGTGCCGGGGAGCTGTTTTTT.

The CDR3 spells CASSLGAGYGYGYTF. The CDR3 nucleotides are TGCGCCAGCAGCTTGGGTGCGGGTTATGGCTATGGCTACACCTTC. V is TRBV5-1 and J is TRBJ1-2; no definite D call. This CDR3 contains 15 residues. Germline loops: CDR1 SGHRS, CDR2 YFSETQ. V was cut by 0 bases and J by 4 bases, with 13 bases left in between.

This clone was seen just once. The V and J genes are TRBV9 and TRBJ1-4; D is ambiguous. Germline assignment: CDR1 SGDLS and CDR2 YYNGEE. CDR3 length: 14 amino acids. The ends were cut back, 0 bases at V and 3 bases at J, with 6 bases in the middle. The CDR3 nucleotides are TGTGCCAGCAGCGTAGGCGGAGCTAATGAAAAACTGTTTTTT. Residues: CASSVGGANEKLFF.

V and J are TRBV6-5 and TRBJ1-2; 9 nucleotides align to TRBD1. This CDR3 is 14 amino acids long. Germline V gene sequence: CDR1 MNHEY, CDR2 SVGAGI. Trimming cost V 6 bases and J 9 bases; bases outside gene matches: 11. The CDR3 DNA sequence: TGTGCCAGCAGAGAGGACAGGGGCCACCGCAGCTACACCTTC. This gives the protein CASREDRGHRSYTF.

This clone appeared a single time. This sequence joins TRBV4-1 and TRBJ1-5, with D perhaps TRBD1 (5 bases). CDR3 length equals 15 residues. CDR1 is MGHRA, CDR2 YSYEKL, per germline. V dropped 0 bases and J dropped 3 bases, with 9 bases sitting between them. In DNA, the CDR3 is TGCGCCAGCAGCCAAGATCCCAGGGTCAATCAGCCCCAGCATTTT. This encodes CASSQDPRVNQPQHF.

The chain has TRBV4-1 and TRBJ1-5; D not resolved. The ends were cut back, 1 base at V and 3 bases at J, with 10 bases in the middle. The V gene's germline CDR1 is MGHRA and CDR2 YSYEKL. The CDR3 runs to 15 residues. The CDR3 region has the DNA TGCGCCAGCAGCCAAGTAAGGAATGACAATCAGCCCCAGCATTTT. It specifies CASSQVRNDNQPQHF.

V and J are TRBV18 and TRBJ1-2; D is possibly TRBD1 (5 bases). V lost 2 bases, J lost 4 bases, and 11 bases lay in between. The germline V gene has CDR1 KGHSH and CDR2 LQKENI. The CDR3 is 14 residues long. The CDR3 protein is CASSPSAGGYGYTF. CDR3 bases: TGTGCCAGCTCACCATCCGCTGGGGGCTATGGCTACACCTTC.

Turning to this clone: One end of the junction does not line up with germline, which may come from a read error. CDR3 DNA: TGTGCCATCAGCGAGTCGCTACAGGGTAATGAAAAACTGTTTTTT. Translating gives CAISESLQGNEKLFF. This chain links TRBV10-3 with TRBJ1-4, with TRBD1 as a possible D gene (6 bases). Germline CDR1 reads ENHRY; CDR2 reads SYGVKD. There are 15 residues in the CDR3.

V usage is TRBV6-5 and J usage is TRBJ2-5; possibly TRBD2 for D (6 bases). Trimming removed 4 bases at V and 5 bases at J, with 14 bases between. Germline-derived CDR1 and CDR2 are MNHEY and SVGAGI. The CDR3 is 14 residues long. CDR3 in amino acids: CASSSPGLMETQYF. As DNA, the CDR3 is TGTGCCAGCAGTTCCCCGGGACTCATGGAGACCCAGTACTTC.

This clone was seen once. The chain joins TRBV28 to TRBJ2-7; D may be TRBD1 (5 bases). Trimming cost V 3 bases and J 2 bases, with 11 bases left between them. Germline V lookup: CDR1 MDHEN, CDR2 SYDVKM. The CDR3 covers 14 residues. CDR3 nucleotides: TGTGCCAGCAGTTTTGGGGCCGTCACCTACGAGCAGTACTTC. Translation: CASSFGAVTYEQYF.